Shown below are 18 T cell receptor beta chains from a single sample sequenced in a study of blood T cell repertoires in COVID-19. The repertoire was sequenced with immunoSEQ multiplex PCR; TCRdb's copy has only in-frame clones and lacks some. The repertoire holds under 45,000 clones, with roughly 80% as singletons. The material sequenced was peripheral blood. The origin of the receptors is a man aged 45-60 years with active COVID-19.

The V call is TRBV29-1, the J call TRBJ2-3; D ambiguous. Germline values: CDR1 SQVTM, CDR2 ANQGSEA. V dropped 1 base and J dropped 0 bases, with 2 bases sitting between them. This CDR3 contains 12 residues. The CDR3 sequence: CSVEASTDTQYF. The CDR3, as DNA: TGCAGCGTTGAAGCTAGCACAGATACGCAGTATTTT.

V is TRBV7-3 and J is TRBJ2-3; TRBD1 aligns across 8 bases. Germline V CDR1 and CDR2: SGHTA, FQGTGA. The V and J ends lost 6 bases and 4 bases, in that order; junction bases with no gene match: 6. The CDR3 totals 14 residues. The CDR3 region has the DNA TGTGCCAGCAGACAAGCGACAGGGGCAGATACGCAGTATTTT. This codes for CASRQATGADTQYF. Full variable domain (rest looked up from reference TRBV7-3 and TRBJ2-3): GAGVSQTPSNKVTEKGKYVELRCDPISGHTALYWYRQSLGQGPEFLIYFQGTGAADDSGLPNDRFFAVRPEGSVSTLKIQRTERGDSAVYLCASRQATGADTQYFGPGTRLTVL.

V and J are TRBV6-5 and TRBJ2-1, with 9 bases that match TRBD2. This CDR3 is 14 amino acids long. With 6 bases clipped from V and 9 bases from J, the junction kept 9 bases outside the gene matches. Germline values: CDR1 MNHEY, CDR2 SVGAGI. Here the CDR3 reads CASSSWGLASEQFF. The CDR3 nucleotides read TGTGCCAGCAGCTCATGGGGACTAGCTAGTGAGCAGTTCTTC.

This chain joins TRBV6-6 and TRBJ2-5, with TRBD2 identical over 7 bases. This CDR3 is built from 15 residues. CDR1 and CDR2 (germline): MNHNY, SVGAGI (reference sequence). V was pared by 6 bases and J by 4 bases, with 11 bases of the junction left unmatched. The chain's CDR3 is CASSTVGGTGETQYF. In DNA, the CDR3 is TGTGCCAGCAGCACCGTCGGGGGGACGGGAGAGACCCAGTACTTC.

This clone was picked up a small number of times. The chain employs TRBV7-3 and TRBJ1-6; D is perhaps TRBD1 (6 bases). V gave up 5 bases and J gave up 6 bases, with 11 bases separating them. In germline, CDR1 is SGHTA, CDR2 FQGTGA. This CDR3 is 14 amino acids long. The CDR3 sequence: CASSPGTRNSPLHF. In DNA form, the CDR3 reads TGTGCCAGCAGCCCCGGGACACGTAATTCACCCCTCCACTTT.

The genes are TRBV7-8 and TRBJ2-3; 14 nucleotides line up with TRBD2. The CDR3 extends over 15 amino acids. Germline values: CDR1 SGHVS, CDR2 FQNEAQ. V gave up 8 bases and J gave up 4 bases; unmatched junction bases: 5. CDR3 sequence (DNA): TGTGCCAGCTACAGACTAGCGGGGGGGCCAGATACGCAGTATTTT. It encodes CASYRLAGGPDTQYF.

The chain has TRBV7-3 and TRBJ2-1, with TRBD1 matching over 8 bases. J lost 14 bases, V lost 0 bases, and 9 bases had no gene match. This CDR3 has 14 residues. CDR1 and CDR2 (germline): SGHTA, FQGTGA. CDR3: CASSLTGQGAKKFF. CDR3 DNA: TGTGCCAGCAGCTTAACAGGCCAGGGGGCTAAAAAGTTCTTC.

The CDR3 region has the DNA TGTGCCAGCAGTTACACCCTAGCGGGAGGGCACTTCAATGAGCAGTTCTTC. It translates to CASSYTLAGGHFNEQFF. The chain uses TRBV6-2 or TRBV6-3 and TRBJ2-1; 12 nucleotides match TRBD2. The CDR3 runs to 17 residues. CDR1 MNHEY and CDR2 SVGEGT come from the germline V gene. V lost 2 bases to trimming and J lost 6 bases; unmatched junction nucleotides: 8.

The gene calls are TRBV6-5 and TRBJ2-7; D gene ambiguous. Deletions cut 0 bases from V and 2 bases from J, with 8 bases between. The length of the CDR3 is 14 residues. Germline CDR1 and CDR2: MNHEY and SVGAGI. CDR3 in DNA: TGTGCCAGCAGTTACTCTCCGGGTCCCTACGAGCAGTACTTC. Its translation: CASSYSPGPYEQYF.

The J gene is TRBJ1-1, the V gene TRBV30; D is possibly TRBD1 (5 bases). The germline V gene encodes CDR1 GTSNPN and CDR2 SVGIG (reference sequence). CDR3 length: 14 residues. Trimming pared 2 bases from V and 4 bases from J, leaving 14 bases between. This CDR3 is CAWSHKGWGTEAFF. DNA for the CDR3: TGTGCCTGGAGTCACAAGGGGTGGGGCACTGAAGCTTTCTTT.

The gene calls are TRBV25-1 and TRBJ1-4, with D perhaps matching TRBD1 (5 bases). Germline CDR1 is MGHDK and CDR2 is SYGVNS. This CDR3 is 16 amino acids long. Trimming stripped 1 base from V and 3 bases from J, with 12 bases between. CDR3 sequence: CASSESKRGPNEKLFF. The CDR3 DNA sequence: TGTGCCAGCAGTGAATCTAAAAGGGGCCCTAATGAAAAACTGTTTTTT.

This chain links TRBV3-1 (or the pseudogene TRBV3-2) with TRBJ2-7, with TRBD2 matching over 11 bases. Per the germline V gene, CDR1 is LGHDT and CDR2 is YNNKEL (reference sequence). The CDR3 covers 15 residues. Unmatched junction bases numbered 4, after V lost 1 base and J lost 5 bases. The CDR3 loop reads CASSQVVLAGDEQYF. CDR3 sequence (DNA): TGTGCCAGCAGCCAAGTCGTACTAGCGGGAGACGAGCAGTACTTC.

V and J are TRBV2 and TRBJ1-1, with a possible D match to TRBD1 (6 bases). The germline V gene has CDR1 SNHLY and CDR2 FYNNEI. Trimming shortened V by 6 bases and J by 1 base, and 30 bases separated the two germline ends. CDR3 size: 20 residues. CDR3 loop: CASRETQFWTEQIPNTEAFF. The DNA for the CDR3 is TGTGCCAGCAGAGAAACGCAATTTTGGACAGAGCAAATACCGAACACTGAAGCTTTCTTT.

In nucleotides, the CDR3 is TGTGCCAGCAGTCCCTCCCTGGCGTTACTAGGGACCCAGTACTTC. As protein: CASSPSLALLGTQYF. The chain is built from TRBV27 and TRBJ2-5, with D possibly matching TRBD2 (5 bases). CDR3 length: 15 amino acids. V was clipped by 5 bases and J by 7 bases, with 20 bases between them. The germline gives CDR1 MNHEY, CDR2 SMNVEV (reference sequence).

This chain links TRBV10-3 with TRBJ2-5; tentatively, D is TRBD1 (6 bases). CDR3 length: 13 amino acids. Germline V gene lookup returns CDR1 ENHRY and CDR2 SYGVKD. The ends were cut back, 6 bases at V and 5 bases at J, with 13 bases in the middle. CDR3 in amino acids: CAIRNRVGETQYF. Here the CDR3 DNA reads TGTGCCATCAGAAACAGGGTAGGCGAGACCCAGTACTTC.

This chain connects TRBV7-9 to TRBJ2-3, with TRBD1 as a possible D gene (7 bases). Germline V gene sequence: CDR1 SEHNR, CDR2 FQNEAQ (reference sequence). The CDR3 spans 15 residues. V dropped 11 bases and J dropped 0 bases, with 18 bases sitting between them. In DNA, the CDR3 is TGTGCCGGTCATAGCGGACAGGCTAGCACAGATACGCAGTATTTT. Protein sequence: CAGHSGQASTDTQYF.

The CDR3 region is CASSFFSGQETQYF. The DNA for the CDR3 is TGTGCCAGCAGCTTTTTTAGCGGACAAGAGACCCAGTACTTC. The J gene is TRBJ2-5, the V gene TRBV5-6; D may be TRBD2 (6 bases). CDR3 length equals 14 residues. Germline V gives CDR1 SGHDT, CDR2 YYEEEE. V lost 2 bases and J 2 bases, leaving 10 bases between the germline ends.

V usage is TRBV19 and J usage is TRBJ2-2; 7 bases map to TRBD1. CDR1 and CDR2 (germline): LNHDA, SQIVND (reference sequence). The CDR3 is 16 amino acids. The V and J ends lost 6 bases and 0 bases, in that order; junction bases with no gene match: 7. CDR3: CASRNLGQANTGELFF. The CDR3 nucleotides are TGTGCCAGTAGAAACCTCGGACAGGCGAACACCGGGGAGCTGTTTTTT.